The clone carrying this T cell receptor (beta chain) was found once. Antigen specificity is unknown. These data originate in a study of T cell clonotyping in hematopoietic cell transplantation. With 0 bases removed from V and 4 bases from J, the gap between germline ends came to 10 bases. Germline V CDR1 and CDR2: MNHNY, SVGAGI (reference sequence). This CDR3 contains 15 residues. Blood collection times were about day -28 and days 30, 100, 180 posttransplant. Overall study results and limits: After transplant, recipient diversity fell while pathologically expanded clonotypes grew through day 180.

Measured with immunoSEQ multiplex PCR; TCRdb has only the in-frame clones, and not every one. This sample has around 11,000 clones, with approximately 55% found just once. The chain employs TRBV6-6 and TRBJ1-5, with a tentative D call TRBD1 (5 bases). The specimen was peripheral blood mononuclear cells, collected 100 days after allogeneic stem cell transplant. The TCR comes from a female patient aged 45-60 years who had an allogeneic stem cell transplant from an unrelated donor, so the T cells may come from the graft donor. Some clones in this sample may be carry-over from other donors' samples. The CDR3 sequence is CASSYSRQGNQPQHF. The CDR3 nucleotides read TGTGCCAGCAGTTACTCGAGGCAGGGAAATCAGCCCCAGCATTTT.